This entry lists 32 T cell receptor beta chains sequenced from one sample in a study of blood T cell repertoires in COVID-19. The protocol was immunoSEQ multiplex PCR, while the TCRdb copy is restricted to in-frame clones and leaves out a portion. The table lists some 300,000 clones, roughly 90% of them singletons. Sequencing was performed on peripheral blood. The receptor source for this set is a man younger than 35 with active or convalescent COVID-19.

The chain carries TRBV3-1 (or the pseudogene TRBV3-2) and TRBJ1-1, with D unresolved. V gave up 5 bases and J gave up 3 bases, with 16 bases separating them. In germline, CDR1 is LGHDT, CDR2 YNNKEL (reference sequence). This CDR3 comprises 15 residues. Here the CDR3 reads CASSTTRGVDTEAFF. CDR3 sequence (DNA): TGTGCCAGCAGCACGACCCGGGGTGTTGACACTGAAGCTTTCTTT.

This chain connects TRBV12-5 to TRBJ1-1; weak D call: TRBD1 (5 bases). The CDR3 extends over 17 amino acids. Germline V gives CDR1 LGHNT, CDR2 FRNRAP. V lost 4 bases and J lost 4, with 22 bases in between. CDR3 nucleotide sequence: TGTGCTAGTGGTTCTACCGAATCTGACAGACTGGGCACTGAAGCTTTCTTT. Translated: CASGSTESDRLGTEAFF.

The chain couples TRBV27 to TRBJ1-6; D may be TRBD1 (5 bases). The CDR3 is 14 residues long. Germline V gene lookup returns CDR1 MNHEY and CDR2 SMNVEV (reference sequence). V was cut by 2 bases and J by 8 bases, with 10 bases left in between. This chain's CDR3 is CASSLRRGHSPLHF. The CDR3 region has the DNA TGTGCCAGCAGTTTAAGGAGGGGACATTCACCCCTCCACTTT.

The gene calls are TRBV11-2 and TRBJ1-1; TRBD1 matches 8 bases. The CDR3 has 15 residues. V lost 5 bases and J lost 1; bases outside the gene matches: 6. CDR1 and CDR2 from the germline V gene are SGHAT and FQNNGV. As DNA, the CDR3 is TGTGCCAGCAGCGACGGACAGGGTACGAACACTGAAGCTTTCTTT. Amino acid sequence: CASSDGQGTNTEAFF. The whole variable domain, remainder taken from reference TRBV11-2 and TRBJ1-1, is EAGVAQSPRYKIIEKRQSVAFWCNPISGHATLYWYQQILGQGPKLLIQFQNNGVVDDSQLPKDRFSAERLKGVDSTLKIQPAKLEDSAVYLCASSDGQGTNTEAFFGQGTRLTVV.

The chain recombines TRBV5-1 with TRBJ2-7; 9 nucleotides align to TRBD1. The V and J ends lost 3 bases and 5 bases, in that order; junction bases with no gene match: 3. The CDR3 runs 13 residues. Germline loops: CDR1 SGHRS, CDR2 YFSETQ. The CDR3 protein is CASSYTGGDEQYF. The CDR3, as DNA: TGCGCCAGCAGCTATACAGGGGGCGACGAGCAGTACTTC.

This chain's CDR3 is CASSQGPPLRGIDYEQYF. CDR3 coding DNA: TGTGCCAGCAGCCAAGGTCCACCCCTGAGAGGGATAGACTACGAGCAGTACTTC. The chain employs TRBV3-1 (or the pseudogene TRBV3-2) and TRBJ2-7; a possible D gene is TRBD2 (5 bases). CDR3 length: 18 amino acids. The germline V gene has CDR1 LGHDT and CDR2 YNNKEL (reference sequence). Trimming left V 1 base short and J 3 bases short, with 22 bases between.

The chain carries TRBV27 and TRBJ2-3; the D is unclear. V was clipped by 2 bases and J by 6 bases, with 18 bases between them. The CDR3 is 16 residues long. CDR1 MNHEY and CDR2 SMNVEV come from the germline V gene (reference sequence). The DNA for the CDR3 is TGTGCCAGCAGTTTAGGCCCGGAGCTACCGCGGGATACGCAGTATTTT. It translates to CASSLGPELPRDTQYF.

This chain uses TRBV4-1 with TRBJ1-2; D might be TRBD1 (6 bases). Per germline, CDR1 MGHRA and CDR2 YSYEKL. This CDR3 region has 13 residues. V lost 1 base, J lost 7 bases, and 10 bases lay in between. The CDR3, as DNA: TGCGCCAGCAGCCAAGGATCAGGGGTTGGCTACACCTTC. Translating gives CASSQGSGVGYTF.

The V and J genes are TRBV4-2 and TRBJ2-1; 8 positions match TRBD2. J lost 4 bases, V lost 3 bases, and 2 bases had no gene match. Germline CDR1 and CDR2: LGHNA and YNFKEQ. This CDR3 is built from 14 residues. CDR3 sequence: CASSQRGDYNEQFF. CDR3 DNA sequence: TGTGCCAGCAGCCAGCGGGGGGATTACAATGAGCAGTTCTTC.

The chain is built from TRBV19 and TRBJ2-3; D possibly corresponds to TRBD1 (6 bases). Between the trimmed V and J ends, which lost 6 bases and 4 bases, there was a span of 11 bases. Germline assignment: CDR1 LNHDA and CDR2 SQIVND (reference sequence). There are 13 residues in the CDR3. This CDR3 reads CASSLDRPDTQYF. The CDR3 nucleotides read TGTGCCAGTAGCCTCGACAGGCCAGATACGCAGTATTTT.

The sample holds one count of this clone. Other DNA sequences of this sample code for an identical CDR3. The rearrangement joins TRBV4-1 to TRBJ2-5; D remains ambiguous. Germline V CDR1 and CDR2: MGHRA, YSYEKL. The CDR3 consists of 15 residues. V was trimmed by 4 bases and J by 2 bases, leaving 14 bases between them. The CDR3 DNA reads TGCGCCAGCAGCCCCCTTGCAGGCGTACAAGAGACCCAGTACTTC. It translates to CASSPLAGVQETQYF.

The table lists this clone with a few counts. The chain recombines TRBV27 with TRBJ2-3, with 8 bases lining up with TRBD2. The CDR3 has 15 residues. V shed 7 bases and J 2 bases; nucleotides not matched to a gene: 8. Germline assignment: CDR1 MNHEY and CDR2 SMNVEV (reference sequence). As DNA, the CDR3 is TGTGCCAGCAACGAGCGGGAGACCGTCACAGATACGCAGTATTTT. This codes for CASNERETVTDTQYF.

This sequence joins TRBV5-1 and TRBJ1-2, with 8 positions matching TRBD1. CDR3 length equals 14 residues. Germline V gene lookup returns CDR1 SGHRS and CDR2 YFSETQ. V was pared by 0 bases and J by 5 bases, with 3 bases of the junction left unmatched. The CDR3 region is CASSLGQGSYGYTF. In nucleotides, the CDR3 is TGCGCCAGCAGCTTGGGACAGGGGTCGTATGGCTACACCTTC.

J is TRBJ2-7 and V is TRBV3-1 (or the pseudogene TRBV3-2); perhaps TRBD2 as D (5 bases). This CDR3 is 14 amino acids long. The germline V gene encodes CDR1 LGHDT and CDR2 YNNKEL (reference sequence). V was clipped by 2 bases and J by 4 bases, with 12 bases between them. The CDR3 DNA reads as TGTGCCAGCAGCCAATTCTCAGGAGGATACGAGCAGTACTTC. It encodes CASSQFSGGYEQYF.

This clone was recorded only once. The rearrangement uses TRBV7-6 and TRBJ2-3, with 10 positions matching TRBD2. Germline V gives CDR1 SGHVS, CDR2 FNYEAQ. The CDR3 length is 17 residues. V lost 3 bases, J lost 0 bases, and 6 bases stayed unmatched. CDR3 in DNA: TGTGCCAGCAGCTTCTACACTAGCGGGGCGAGCACAGATACGCAGTATTTT. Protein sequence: CASSFYTSGASTDTQYF.

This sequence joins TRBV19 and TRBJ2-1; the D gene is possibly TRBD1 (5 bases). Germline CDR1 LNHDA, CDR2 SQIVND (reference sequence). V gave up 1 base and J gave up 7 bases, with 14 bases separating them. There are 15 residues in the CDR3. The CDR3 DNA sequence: TGTGCCAGTAGTATAGGGGGCGCCCATGTAAATGAGCAGTTCTTC. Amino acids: CASSIGGAHVNEQFF.

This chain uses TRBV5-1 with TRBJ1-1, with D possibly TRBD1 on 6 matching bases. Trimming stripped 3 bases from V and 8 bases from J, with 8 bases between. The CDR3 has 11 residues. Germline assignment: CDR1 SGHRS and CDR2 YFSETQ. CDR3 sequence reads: CASSWGTEAFF. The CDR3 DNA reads TGCGCCAGCAGCTGGGGGACAGAAGCTTTCTTT.

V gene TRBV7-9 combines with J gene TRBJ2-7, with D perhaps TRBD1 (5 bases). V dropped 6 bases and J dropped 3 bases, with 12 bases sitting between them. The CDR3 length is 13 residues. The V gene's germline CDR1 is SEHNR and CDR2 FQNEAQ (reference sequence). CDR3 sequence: CASSQGEVYEQYF. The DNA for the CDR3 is TGTGCCAGCAGTCAGGGTGAGGTCTACGAGCAGTACTTC. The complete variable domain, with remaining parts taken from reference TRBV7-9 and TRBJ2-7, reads DTGVSQNPRHKITKRGQNVTFRCDPISEHNRLYWYRQTLGQGPEFLTYFQNEAQLEKSRLLSDRFSAERPKGSFSTLEIQRTEQGDSAMYLCASSQGEVYEQYFGPGTRLTVT.

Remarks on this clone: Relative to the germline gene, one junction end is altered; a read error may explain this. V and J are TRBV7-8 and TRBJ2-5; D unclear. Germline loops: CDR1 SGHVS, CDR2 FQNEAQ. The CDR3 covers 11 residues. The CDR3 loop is CASRSGETQYF. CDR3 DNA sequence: TGTGCGAGCAGGTCGGGTGAGACCCAGTACTTC.

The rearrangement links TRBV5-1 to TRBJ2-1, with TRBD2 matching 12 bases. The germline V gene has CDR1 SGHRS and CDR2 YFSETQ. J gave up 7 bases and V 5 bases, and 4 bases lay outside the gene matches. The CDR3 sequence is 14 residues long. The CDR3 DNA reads TGCGCCAGCAGACCGACTAGCGGGAGAAATGAGCAGTTCTTC. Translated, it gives CASRPTSGRNEQFF. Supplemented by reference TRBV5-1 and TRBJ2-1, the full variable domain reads KAGVTQTPRYLIKTRGQQVTLSCSPISGHRSVSWYQQTPGQGLQFLFEYFSETQRNKGNFPGRFSGRQFSNSRSEMNVSTLELGDSALYLCASRPTSGRNEQFFGPGTRLTVL.

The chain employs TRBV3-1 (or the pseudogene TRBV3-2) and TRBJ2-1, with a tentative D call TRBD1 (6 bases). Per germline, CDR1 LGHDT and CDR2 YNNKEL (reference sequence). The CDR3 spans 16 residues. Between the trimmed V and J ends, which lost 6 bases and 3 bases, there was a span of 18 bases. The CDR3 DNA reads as TGTGCCAGCAGTCCCAACCGGGACATCTACTACAATGAGCAGTTCTTC. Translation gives CASSPNRDIYYNEQFF.

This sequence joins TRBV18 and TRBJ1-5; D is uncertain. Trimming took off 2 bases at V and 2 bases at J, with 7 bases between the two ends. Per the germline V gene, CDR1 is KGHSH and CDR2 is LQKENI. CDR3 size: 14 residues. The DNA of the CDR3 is TGTGCCAGCTCACCAGACGCGGGCAATCAGCCCCAGCATTTT. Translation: CASSPDAGNQPQHF.

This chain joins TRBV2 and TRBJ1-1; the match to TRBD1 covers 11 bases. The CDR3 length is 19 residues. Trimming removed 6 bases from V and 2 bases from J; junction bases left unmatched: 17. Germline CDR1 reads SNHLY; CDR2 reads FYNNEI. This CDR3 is CASSIRRTGGLGTNTEAFF. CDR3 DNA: TGTGCCAGCAGCATAAGAAGGACAGGGGGCTTGGGTACAAACACTGAAGCTTTCTTT.

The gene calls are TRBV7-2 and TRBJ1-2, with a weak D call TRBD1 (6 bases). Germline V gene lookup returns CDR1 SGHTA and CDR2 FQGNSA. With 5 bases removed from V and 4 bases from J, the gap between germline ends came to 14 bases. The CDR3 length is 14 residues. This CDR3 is CASSQQGISYGYTF. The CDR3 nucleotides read TGTGCCAGCAGCCAACAGGGTATAAGCTATGGCTACACCTTC.

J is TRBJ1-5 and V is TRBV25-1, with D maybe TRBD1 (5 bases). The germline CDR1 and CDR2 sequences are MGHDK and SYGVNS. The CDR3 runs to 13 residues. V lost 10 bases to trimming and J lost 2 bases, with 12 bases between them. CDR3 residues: CATSWGGNQPQHF. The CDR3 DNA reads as TGTGCCACCTCGTGGGGCGGCAATCAGCCCCAGCATTTT. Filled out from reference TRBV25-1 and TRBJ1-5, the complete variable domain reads EADIYQTPRYLVIGTGKKITLECSQTMGHDKMYWYQQDPGMELHLIHYSYGVNSTEKGDLSSESTVSRIRTEHFPLTLESARPSHTSQYLCATSWGGNQPQHFGDGTRLSIL.

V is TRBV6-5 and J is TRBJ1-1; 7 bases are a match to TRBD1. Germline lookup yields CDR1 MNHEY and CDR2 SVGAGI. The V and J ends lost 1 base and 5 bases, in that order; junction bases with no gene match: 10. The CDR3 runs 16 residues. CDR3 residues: CASSYWNTGVRTEAFF. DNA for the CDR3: TGTGCCAGCAGTTACTGGAACACAGGGGTGAGGACTGAAGCTTTCTTT.

The CDR3 coding sequence is TGCGCCAGCAGCCAAGACAAACGGGACTACTACAATGAGCAGTTCTTC. Its protein is CASSQDKRDYYNEQFF. The gene calls are TRBV4-1 and TRBJ2-1, with 7 bases that match TRBD2. This CDR3 is built from 16 residues. With V trimmed by 0 bases and J by 3 bases, 5 bases remained unmatched. Per the germline V gene, CDR1 is MGHRA and CDR2 is YSYEKL.

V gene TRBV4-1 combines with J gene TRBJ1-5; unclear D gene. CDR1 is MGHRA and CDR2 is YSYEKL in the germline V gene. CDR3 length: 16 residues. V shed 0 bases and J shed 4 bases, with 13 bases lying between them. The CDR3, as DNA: TGCGCCAGCAGCCAAGAGGAGGGCCGTAGGAATCAGCCCCAGCATTTT. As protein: CASSQEEGRRNQPQHF.

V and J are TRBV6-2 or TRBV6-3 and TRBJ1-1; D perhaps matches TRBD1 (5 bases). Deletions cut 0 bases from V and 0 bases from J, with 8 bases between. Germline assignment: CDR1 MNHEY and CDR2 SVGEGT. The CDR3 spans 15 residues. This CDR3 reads CASSYSRQLNTEAFF. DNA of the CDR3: TGTGCCAGCAGTTACTCACGACAGCTGAACACTGAAGCTTTCTTT.

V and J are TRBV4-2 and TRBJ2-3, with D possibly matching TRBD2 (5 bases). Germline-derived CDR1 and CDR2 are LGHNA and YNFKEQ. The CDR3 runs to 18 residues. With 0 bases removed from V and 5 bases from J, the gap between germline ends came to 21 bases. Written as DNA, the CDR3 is TGTGCCAGCAGCCAAGATGCTTTCGGCGGAGGCCGGGGAGATACGCAGTATTTT. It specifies CASSQDAFGGGRGDTQYF.

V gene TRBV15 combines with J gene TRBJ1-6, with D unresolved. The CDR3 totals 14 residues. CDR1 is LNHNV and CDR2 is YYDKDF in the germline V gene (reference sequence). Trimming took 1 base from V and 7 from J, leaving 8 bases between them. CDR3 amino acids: CATSRAGENSPLHF. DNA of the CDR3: TGTGCCACCAGCAGAGCCGGTGAGAATTCACCCCTCCACTTT. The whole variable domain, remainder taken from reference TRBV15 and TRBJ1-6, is DAMVIQNPRYQVTQFGKPVTLSCSQTLNHNVMYWYQQKSSQAPKLLFHYYDKDFNNEADTPDNFQSRRPNTSFCFLDIRSPGLGDTAMYLCATSRAGENSPLHFGNGTRLTVT.

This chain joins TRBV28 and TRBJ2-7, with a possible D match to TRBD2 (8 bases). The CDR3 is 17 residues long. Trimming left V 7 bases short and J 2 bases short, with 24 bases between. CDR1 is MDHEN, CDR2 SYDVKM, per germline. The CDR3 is CASIDRVVLAGTYEQYF. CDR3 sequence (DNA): TGTGCCAGCATCGACAGGGTAGTCCTAGCGGGCACCTACGAGCAGTACTTC.